This TCR beta chain was identified in a study of cytomegalovirus exposure and HLA in healthy donors. About this clone: Its antigen is undetermined.

Primers for the PCR totalled 60 Vbeta and 13 Jbeta. The method was immunoSEQ multiplex PCR; TCRdb's version includes in-frame clones alone and lacks a portion of them. Its table lists 150,000 to 200,000 clones. This CDR3 is 15 amino acids long. CDR1 and CDR2 from the germline V gene are ENHRY and SYGVKD. The V segment lost 5 bases and the J segment 6 bases; nucleotides outside the gene matches: 8. General study findings and limits: TCR beta chains numbering more than 150 were designated cytomegalovirus-associated. Most TCRs appeared rarely, but some public TCRs recurred in many donors.

This rearrangement joins TRBV10-3 to TRBJ1-2, with 11 bases identical to TRBD1. The specimen was PBMCs. The sequence derives from a man aged 25 to 40 in good health and CMV-seronegative. The CDR3 sequence: CAISRTGGGSDGYTF. Written as DNA, the CDR3 is TGTGCCATCAGTCGGACAGGGGGCGGCAGCGATGGCTACACCTTC.